This T cell receptor (beta chain) is drawn from a study of T cells in Graves' hyperthyroidism and ophthalmopathy. Trimming shortened V by 2 bases and J by 6 bases, and 14 bases separated the two germline ends. Germline CDR1 MNHEY, CDR2 SMNVEV (reference sequence). This CDR3 region has 14 residues. Amplification targeted TCR beta CDR3 regions from RNA transcripts. The TCR CDR3 was amplified in a first-round RT-PCR using the HTBI primer set. TCRdb analysed the multiplex PCR reads with MiXCR anew, one entry per CDR3 protein. The sample lists some 210,000 distinct CDR3 sequences, 17% occurring once. Study-wide results and caveats: Ophthalmopathy, as predicted by the model, came a median around 6.7 months after the prediction. Among thyroid clonotypes expanded above 0.001, most also appeared in blood.

As concerns this clonotype: Its antigen is still unknown.

Subjects aged 18 to 65 presented with newly diagnosed hyperthyroidism of less than 2 months' duration. Clinical symptoms, serum thyroxine, TRAb, thyroid ultrasound and orbital computed tomography established diagnosis. The receptor was derived from a man aged 50 to 60 with Graves' hyperthyroidism. Sequencing input: blood. The chain links TRBV27 to TRBJ2-7; possibly TRBD1 or TRBD2 for D (6 bases each). CDR3 amino acids: CASSLTGGRGEQYF. The CDR3 DNA sequence: TGTGCCAGCAGTTTAACCGGGGGCAGAGGCGAGCAGTACTTC.